The source of this T cell receptor (beta chain) is a study of T cells in Graves' hyperthyroidism and ophthalmopathy. Amplified TCR beta CDR3 regions came from RNA transcripts. Using the HTBI primer set, a first-round RT-PCR was run on the TCR CDR3. TCRdb re-called the multiplex PCR reads with MiXCR, one entry per CDR3 protein. The data hold fewer than 450,000 distinct CDR3 sequences, with more than 12% observed a single time. This clonotype was found many times. Patients with ophthalmopathy all had a Clinical Activity Score of at least 3, a NOSPECS grade of at least 4 and duration under 3 months. The sequencing sample was made of blood. The TCR originated in a man aged 50-60 years with Graves' ophthalmopathy.

The CDR3 nucleotides read TGTGCCTGGAGTGCCGGGATCACAAACGAGCAGTACTTC. It translates to CAWSAGITNEQYF. The chain joins TRBV30 to TRBJ2-7; weak D call: TRBD2 (5 bases). CDR3 length: 13 amino acids. In germline, CDR1 is GTSNPN, CDR2 SVGIG (reference sequence). Trimming pared 1 base from V and 5 bases from J, leaving 12 bases between.